A selection of T cell receptor beta chains follows, all from one sample in a study of OX40 agonist ivuxolimab in advanced cancers. Produced via immunoSEQ multiplex PCR; TCRdb's table is partial and in-frame only. Of about 64,000 clones in the sample, about 83% were seen once. Sequenced material: CD4+ or CD8+ T cells sorted from blood, taken in a trial of the OX40 agonist ivuxolimab. Receptors were obtained from an adult with an advanced solid tumor such as melanoma, head and neck, liver or kidney cancer. Each CDR3 is given with its conserved first and last residue. The D gene is left open where the match is weak. Not every row has a clone size; where given, it reads once, few, many or a size class.

D gene,V gene,clone size,CDR3 length,CDR3 protein
TRBD1,TRBV6-4,.,15,CASRAGQAGPDTQYF
.,TRBV5-3,.,16,CARSRTGSGSNQPQHF
TRBD1,TRBV7-2,once,16,CASSQRRTGSQETQYF
.,TRBV15,.,14,CATSRVTGSNGYTF
TRBD1,TRBV7-2,medium-sized,15,CASRPMDRGTDTQYF
.,TRBV4-1,few,16,CASSHINLISTDTQYF
.,TRBV7-2,once,13,CASSLYGKETQYF
.,TRBV5-1,.,14,CASSLQTSTDTQYF
TRBD2,TRBV19,.,16,CASSIPSSGGANEQFF
.,TRBV15,.,15,CATSRAGAQRGGYTF
TRBD1,TRBV19,.,12,CASRQGGSPLHF
TRBD1,TRBV9,.,22,CASSVALGVGTGGGLAGREQFF
.,TRBV6-5,.,14,CASSSEAVLYEQYF
.,TRBV27,.,14,CASRTGSRGTEAFF
.,TRBV21-1,.,17,CASSKKGPTLSTDTQYF
.,TRBV28,.,15,CATKTGSSYNSPLHF
.,TRBV9,.,14,CASSVDGMNTEAFF